A selection of T cell receptor beta chains follows, all from one sample in a study of blood T cell repertoires in COVID-19. TCRdb's table, derived via immunoSEQ multiplex PCR, lists solely in-frame clones and lacks some. The table has some 300,000 clones, around 90% seen once; the top ten hold around 0.96%. What was sequenced was peripheral blood. These receptors were obtained from a woman aged 40 to 50 with COVID-19, enrolled during active disease. The conserved cysteine and the conserved F or W are not part of the CDR3 here.

v_call: TRBV7-2; cdr3_length: 12; j_call: TRBJ2-7; cdr3_aa: ASSLAHRVHEQY
v_call: TRBV5-1; cdr3_length: 12; j_call: TRBJ2-7; cdr3_aa: ASSPGDRSYEQY
v_call: TRBV19; cdr3_length: 13; j_call: TRBJ1-5; cdr3_aa: ASNRVRQGGQPQH
v_call: TRBV2; cdr3_length: 12; j_call: TRBJ2-5; cdr3_aa: ASSQDRGQETQY
v_call: TRBV18; cdr3_length: 11; j_call: TRBJ1-1; cdr3_aa: ASSPRQNTEAF
v_call: TRBV27; cdr3_length: 13; j_call: TRBJ1-1; cdr3_aa: ASSLFAGANTEAF
v_call: TRBV6-5; cdr3_length: 13; j_call: TRBJ1-1; cdr3_aa: ASSQSGRGRVEAF
v_call: TRBV28; cdr3_length: 13; j_call: TRBJ2-3; cdr3_aa: ASTGGTGGTDTQY
v_call: TRBV7-9; cdr3_length: 14; j_call: TRBJ1-4; cdr3_aa: ASSANDIATNEKLF
v_call: TRBV27; cdr3_length: 15; j_call: TRBJ2-6; cdr3_aa: ASSSGQGSPGANVLT
v_call: TRBV2; cdr3_length: 12; j_call: TRBJ1-2; cdr3_aa: ASSVDQGDYGYT
v_call: TRBV28; cdr3_length: 11; j_call: TRBJ2-7; cdr3_aa: ATVRTVAYEQY
v_call: TRBV5-4; cdr3_length: 15; j_call: TRBJ2-3; cdr3_aa: ASSWSGRTSGGDTQY
v_call: TRBV2; cdr3_length: 11; j_call: TRBJ2-1; cdr3_aa: ASSGDSYNEQF
v_call: TRBV4-3; cdr3_length: 12; j_call: TRBJ1-2; cdr3_aa: ASSQTGRSWGYT
v_call: TRBV27; cdr3_length: 13; j_call: TRBJ1-5; cdr3_aa: ASSLSFQGNQPQH
v_call: TRBV6-1; cdr3_length: 12; j_call: TRBJ2-7; cdr3_aa: ASSDQGFFYEQY
v_call: TRBV7-6; cdr3_length: 14; j_call: TRBJ2-2; cdr3_aa: ASSFSGTTNTGELF
v_call: TRBV27; cdr3_length: 13; j_call: TRBJ1-3; cdr3_aa: ASSQGQGAGNTIY
v_call: TRBV7-9; cdr3_length: 11; j_call: TRBJ1-2; cdr3_aa: ASSLRTGYGYT
v_call: TRBV6-5; cdr3_length: 12; j_call: TRBJ2-7; cdr3_aa: ASSSPQGRYEQY
v_call: TRBV12-3/TRBV12-4; cdr3_length: 10; j_call: TRBJ1-2; cdr3_aa: ASGRGQGRYT
v_call: TRBV5-8; cdr3_length: 14; j_call: TRBJ2-7; cdr3_aa: ASSLRKTGLGSEQY
v_call: TRBV7-2; cdr3_length: 12; j_call: TRBJ1-6; cdr3_aa: ASSLGRTNSPLH
v_call: TRBV6-5; cdr3_length: 12; j_call: TRBJ2-5; cdr3_aa: ASSPGQGLETQY
v_call: TRBV6-5; cdr3_length: 14; j_call: TRBJ1-2; cdr3_aa: ASSYSGTGGPYGYT
v_call: TRBV28; cdr3_length: 13; j_call: TRBJ1-5; cdr3_aa: ASSPSGQDGQPQH
v_call: TRBV27; cdr3_length: 12; j_call: TRBJ2-7; cdr3_aa: ASSFGTGGYEQY
v_call: TRBV7-9; cdr3_length: 15; j_call: TRBJ2-7; cdr3_aa: ASSSPPGTSVSYEQY
v_call: TRBV6-6; cdr3_length: 12; j_call: TRBJ1-1; cdr3_aa: ASSRGPLATEAF
v_call: TRBV28; cdr3_length: 15; j_call: TRBJ2-3; cdr3_aa: ASSFQVAGGRTDTQY
v_call: TRBV3-1/TRBV3-2; cdr3_length: 12; j_call: TRBJ2-7; cdr3_aa: ASSPGTGGYEQY
v_call: TRBV5-1; cdr3_length: 11; j_call: TRBJ1-1; cdr3_aa: ASSSGQGLEAF
v_call: TRBV7-2; cdr3_length: 11; j_call: TRBJ1-2; cdr3_aa: ASSLGGHYGYT
v_call: TRBV6-6; cdr3_length: 13; j_call: TRBJ2-5; cdr3_aa: ASSPHSGRQETQY
v_call: TRBV5-5; cdr3_length: 14; j_call: TRBJ1-1; cdr3_aa: ASSPTGTGGYTEAF
v_call: TRBV5-8; cdr3_length: 14; j_call: TRBJ1-5; cdr3_aa: ASSPGTVYSNQPQH
v_call: TRBV7-3; cdr3_length: 9; j_call: TRBJ2-7; cdr3_aa: ASSSLYEQY
v_call: TRBV5-1; cdr3_length: 12; j_call: TRBJ1-2; cdr3_aa: ASSWLDRGDGYT
v_call: TRBV5-1; cdr3_length: 12; j_call: TRBJ1-4; cdr3_aa: ASSLFPADEKLF
v_call: TRBV30; cdr3_length: 14; j_call: TRBJ1-1; cdr3_aa: AWSVGDRGRGTEAF
v_call: TRBV13; cdr3_length: 15; j_call: TRBJ2-5; cdr3_aa: ASSTRTSGGTQETQY
v_call: TRBV3-1/TRBV3-2; cdr3_length: 11; j_call: TRBJ1-1; cdr3_aa: ASSQGAGTGAF
v_call: TRBV7-2; cdr3_length: 14; j_call: TRBJ2-5; cdr3_aa: ASSLPRGQTHETQY
v_call: TRBV28; cdr3_length: 12; j_call: TRBJ1-1; cdr3_aa: ASTSGGGHYEAF
v_call: TRBV7-9; cdr3_length: 11; j_call: TRBJ1-1; cdr3_aa: ASSTQQNTEAF
v_call: TRBV7-9; cdr3_length: 12; j_call: TRBJ1-1; cdr3_aa: ASSLQGGMTEAF
v_call: TRBV7-9; cdr3_length: 10; j_call: TRBJ1-5; cdr3_aa: ASSLPGQPQH
v_call: TRBV4-2; cdr3_length: 15; j_call: TRBJ2-1; cdr3_aa: ASSQDLRGGLYNEQF
v_call: TRBV13; cdr3_length: 13; j_call: TRBJ1-1; cdr3_aa: ASSHPTGLRTEAF
v_call: TRBV6-2/TRBV6-3; cdr3_length: 15; j_call: TRBJ1-4; cdr3_aa: ASSYQRTVEANEKLF
v_call: TRBV5-6; cdr3_length: 12; j_call: TRBJ2-7; cdr3_aa: ASSFGDRGYEQY
v_call: TRBV25-1; cdr3_length: 9; j_call: TRBJ2-7; cdr3_aa: ASSEYIEQY
v_call: TRBV5-1; cdr3_length: 13; j_call: TRBJ2-1; cdr3_aa: ASSQGQPNYNEQF
v_call: TRBV18; cdr3_length: 11; j_call: TRBJ1-4; cdr3_aa: ASSRGSNEKLF